The TCR beta chain under discussion was sequenced for a study of beta chain features in type 1 diabetes. Findings and caveats of the study: Among patients with Type 1 diabetes, TCRB CDR3s were moderately but significantly shorter in every one of the four CD4+ subsets. Lower insertion and higher deletion counts appeared at VDJ junctions in type 1 diabetes patients. Patients and controls would be equally affected if PCR favored shorter templates.

Isolated RNA was reverse transcribed in full, so expressed TCRB transcripts were sequenced. Clones were sequenced by immunoSEQ multiplex PCR, and TCRdb holds only the in-frame ones, with some missing. Altogether 600,000 to 700,000 clones are present, over 10% being singletons, with the ten largest covering less than 0.025%. Concerning this clone itself: Its antigen is still unknown.

Sorting based on CD45RO/CCR7/CD25/CD127/CD95/CD27 separated CD4+ naive, central memory, regulatory and stem cell-like memory cells. All of the sorted populations showed purity greater than 95%. V was pared by 4 bases and J by 6 bases, with 9 bases between. The CDR3 covers 13 residues. Germline CDR1 is MNHEY and CDR2 is SVGAGI. The chain links TRBV6-5 to TRBJ2-2; no definite D call. Source material: naive CD4+ T cells from blood. The sequence was obtained from a man aged 18 to 30 with type 1 diabetes. The CDR3 nucleotides read TGTGCCAGCAGTTCGGAGAGTCCCGGGGAGCTGTTTTTT. Translated, it gives CASSSESPGELFF.